What follows is one T cell receptor (beta chain) and its context. Under the authors' procedure: By means of reference gene primer amplification, nucleated cell counts were estimated. Assay: immunoSEQ multiplex PCR; the TCRdb copy retains only in-frame clones and omits some. V, J and clone size were drawn from that table, and D and trimming were deduced from the DNA. Among over 100,000 clones listed, about three quarters were seen once. The data stem from a study of blood T cell repertoires in COVID-19. Study at large: Both acute and convalescent COVID-19 samples were obtained from the United States, Italy and Spain. PBMCs, B-cell-depleted T cells, or T cells were the source of the cDNA or gDNA that made up the material.

The V gene's germline CDR1 is MNHEY and CDR2 SVGEGT. V lost 6 bases to trimming and J lost 3 bases; unmatched junction nucleotides: 6. This CDR3 is built from 15 residues. This sequence was found in a human donor in a cohort sampled during active or convalescent COVID-19. The sequenced sample consisted of peripheral blood. This sequence joins TRBV6-2 or TRBV6-3 and TRBJ2-7, with 12 nucleotides matching TRBD1. CDR3 residues: CASSKGQGAIYEQYF. The CDR3 coding sequence is TGTGCCAGCAGCAAGGGACAGGGGGCTATCTACGAGCAGTACTTC.